These 26 T cell receptor beta chains were all obtained from the same sample, sequenced in a study of T cell repertoires in cytomegalovirus infection. TCRdb re-analysed the reads in MiXCR, keeping a single row per CDR3 protein. Of about 230,000 distinct CDR3 sequences listed, roughly 20% were seen once; the top ten hold roughly 20%. The specimen sequenced was CD8+ T cells from PBMCs. These TCRs come from a human donor in good health (CMV status not recorded). Some clones in this sample may be carry-over from other donors' samples.

This clonotype occurred a few times. The CDR3 region has the DNA TGTGCCAGCAGCTTAGATGGGGCGGCCACTGAAGCTTTCTTT. Translated, it gives CASSLDGAATEAFF. The chain employs TRBV7-8 and TRBJ1-1; tentatively, D is TRBD1 (5 bases). This CDR3 has 14 residues. Trimming left V 1 base short and J 4 bases short, with 10 bases between. CDR1 is SGHVS and CDR2 is FQNEAQ in the germline V gene.

A few counts support this clonotype. One end of the junction is discordant with germline, which a read error may explain. V gene TRBV4-1 combines with J gene TRBJ1-5; 9 bases align to TRBD1. In germline, CDR1 is MGHRA, CDR2 YSYEKL. The CDR3 runs to 15 residues. Here the CDR3 DNA reads TGTGCCAGCAGCCAGGACAGGGGTGACGGTCAGCCCCAGCATTTT. Its protein product is CASSQDRGDGQPQHF.

The sample holds many counts of this clonotype. This sequence joins TRBV6-1 and TRBJ1-6; D gene uncertain. The CDR3 has 16 amino acids. Germline-derived CDR1 and CDR2 are MNHNS and SASEGT. V lost 6 bases and J lost 0, with 12 bases in between. CDR3 sequence (DNA): TGTGCCAGCAGGCCCCCGGGAATCTCCTATAATTCACCCCTCCACTTT. It codes for CASRPPGISYNSPLHF.

This chain links TRBV6-4 with TRBJ2-1; 7 positions match TRBD2. The V and J ends lost 2 bases and 0 bases, in that order; junction bases with no gene match: 7. The CDR3 runs 17 residues. Per the germline V gene, CDR1 is MRHNA and CDR2 is SNTAGT. The CDR3 is CASSDVPSGFSYNEQFF. The CDR3 DNA reads as TGTGCCAGCAGTGACGTTCCTAGCGGATTCTCCTACAATGAGCAGTTCTTC.

This clonotype was detected only a few times. The chain carries TRBV12-3 or TRBV12-4 and TRBJ2-1, with TRBD1 identical over 10 bases. With 5 bases clipped from V and 1 base from J, the junction kept 5 bases outside the gene matches. The CDR3 is 16 amino acids. Here the CDR3 reads CASSLWTGGSYNEQFF. CDR3 coding DNA: TGTGCCAGCAGTCTCTGGACAGGGGGGTCCTACAATGAGCAGTTCTTC.

The table lists this clonotype with a few counts. The rearrangement uses TRBV29-1 and TRBJ2-6, with D unclear. This CDR3 has 17 amino acids. In germline, CDR1 is SQVTM, CDR2 ANQGSEA. The V and J ends lost 0 bases and 0 bases respectively, with 12 bases between them. The CDR3 DNA sequence: TGCAGCGTTGAAGATCGTCCAGGCAACTCTGGGGCCAACGTCCTGACTTTC. Protein product: CSVEDRPGNSGANVLTF. The complete variable domain, with remaining parts taken from reference TRBV29-1 and TRBJ2-6, reads SAVISQKPSRDICQRGTSLTIQCQVDSQVTMMFWYRQQPGQSLTLIATANQGSEATYESGFVIDKFPISRPNLTFSTLTVSNMSPEDSSIYLCSVEDRPGNSGANVLTFGAGSRLTVL.

The chain carries TRBV20-1 and TRBJ2-2; 10 bases are shared with TRBD2. Germline V CDR1 and CDR2: DFQATT, SNEGSKA (reference sequence). V gave up 0 bases and J gave up 5 bases; unmatched junction bases: 6. CDR3 length equals 16 residues. CDR3 DNA sequence: TGCAGTGCTAGAGATAGCGGGGGGACTGGTACCGGGGAGCTGTTTTTT. Its protein is CSARDSGGTGTGELFF.

The sample holds one count of this clonotype. The genes are TRBV28 and TRBJ1-6; the match to TRBD1 covers 7 bases. The CDR3 contains 16 residues. V lost 2 bases, J lost 8 bases, and 9 bases stayed unmatched. Germline assignment: CDR1 MDHEN and CDR2 SYDVKM. CDR3 protein: CASSLVGGGGYSPLHF. The CDR3 DNA sequence: TGTGCCAGCAGTTTAGTAGGGGGAGGGGGCTATTCACCCCTCCACTTT.

A single count supports this clonotype. CDR3 sequence: CASSDQVEQPQHF. The CDR3 bases are TGTGCCAGCAGTGACCAGGTAGAGCAGCCCCAGCATTTT. The genes are TRBV6-2 or TRBV6-3 and TRBJ1-5; no definite D call. Germline CDR1 and CDR2: MNHEY and SVGEGT. Trimming removed 5 bases from V and 7 bases from J, with 12 bases in between. The CDR3 has 13 amino acids.

This clonotype was counted a few times. This rearrangement joins TRBV15 to TRBJ1-4, with no clear D. There are 15 residues in the CDR3. From germline, CDR1 is LNHNV and CDR2 YYDKDF (reference sequence). Trimming shortened V by 6 bases and J by 5 bases, and 16 bases separated the two germline ends. The DNA of the CDR3 is TGTGCCACCAGGCTTAAGGCCAGACAAAATGAAAAACTGTTTTTT. Translated, it gives CATRLKARQNEKLFF.

The CDR3 bases are TGCAGTGCTAGAGAAGGGGATATGGGGACAGGGGCCTACGAGCAGTACTTC. It specifies CSAREGDMGTGAYEQYF. V gene TRBV20-1 combines with J gene TRBJ2-7; 10 bases match TRBD1. The trim removed 0 bases at V and 2 bases at J, leaving 10 bases unmatched. CDR3 length: 17 residues. From germline, CDR1 is DFQATT and CDR2 SNEGSKA (reference sequence).

This clonotype was recorded a few times. The V gene is TRBV2, the J gene TRBJ2-2, with TRBD2 identical over 7 bases. This CDR3 contains 17 residues. Germline assignment: CDR1 SNHLY and CDR2 FYNNEI. The ends lost 6 bases at V and 4 bases at J; junction bases unmatched: 14. CDR3 nucleotides: TGTGCCAGCAGCCTCCGGACCGCGGGGGAACCCACCGGGGAGCTGTTTTTT. Amino acids: CASSLRTAGEPTGELFF.

The chain recombines TRBV7-3 with TRBJ2-5, with D hard to call. The CDR3 totals 14 residues. Deletions cut 5 bases from V and 5 bases from J, with 15 bases between. The germline gives CDR1 SGHTA, CDR2 FQGTGA. CDR3 in DNA: TGTGCCAGCAGCCCTGACTCGCAGACCGAGACCCAGTACTTC. Translation gives CASSPDSQTETQYF.

This clonotype was picked up many times. The V and J genes are TRBV2 and TRBJ2-1; D is perhaps TRBD1 (5 bases). V was shortened by 0 bases and J by 4 bases, with 19 bases between the two germline ends. The CDR3 is made up of 18 amino acids. CDR1 and CDR2 (germline): SNHLY, FYNNEI. This CDR3 reads CASSEALPQGTEYNEQFF. The DNA for the CDR3 is TGTGCCAGCAGTGAAGCCCTACCCCAGGGAACAGAGTACAATGAGCAGTTCTTC. The variable domain in full, with the rest retrieved from reference TRBV2 and TRBJ2-1, is EPEVTQTPSHQVTQMGQEVILRCVPISNHLYFYWYRQILGQKVEFLVSFYNNEISEKSEIFDDQFSVERPDGSNFTLKIRSTKLEDSAMYFCASSEALPQGTEYNEQFFGPGTRLTVL.

The V and J genes are TRBV7-8 and TRBJ2-1; possibly TRBD1 or TRBD2 for D (5 bases each). V lost 1 base and J lost 4, with 17 bases in between. The germline CDR1 and CDR2 sequences are SGHVS and FQNEAQ. The CDR3 sequence is 17 residues long. The CDR3 sequence is CASSLETTGTVYNEQFF. CDR3 sequence (DNA): TGTGCCAGCAGCTTAGAGACCACCGGGACGGTATACAATGAGCAGTTCTTC.

This clonotype is medium-sized within its sample. The chain couples TRBV9 to TRBJ2-1; 8 bases are shared with TRBD1. Germline V gene sequence: CDR1 SGDLS, CDR2 YYNGEE. The V and J ends lost 3 bases and 6 bases, in that order; junction bases with no gene match: 5. The CDR3 has 14 residues. CDR3 amino acids: CASSAPDRGNEQFF. CDR3 sequence (DNA): TGTGCCAGCAGCGCCCCCGACAGGGGCAATGAGCAGTTCTTC. Full variable domain (outside the CDR3, taken from reference TRBV9 and TRBJ2-1): DSGVTQTPKHLITATGQRVTLRCSPRSGDLSVYWYQQSLDQGLQFLIQYYNGEERAKGNILERFSAQQFPDLHSELNLSSLELGDSALYFCASSAPDRGNEQFFGPGTRLTVL.

This clonotype was seen many times. The V and J genes are TRBV7-8 and TRBJ2-7, with 10 bases identical to TRBD2. The germline gives CDR1 SGHVS, CDR2 FQNEAQ. This CDR3 has 16 residues. V lost 5 bases to trimming and J lost 6 bases; unmatched junction nucleotides: 13. The CDR3 loop is CASSPTRLAGALEQYF. Here the CDR3 DNA reads TGTGCCAGCAGCCCCACCCGGCTAGCGGGGGCTCTCGAGCAGTACTTC.

V usage is TRBV12-3 or TRBV12-4 and J usage is TRBJ2-3; 11 bases agree with TRBD2. V shed 5 bases and J 4 bases; nucleotides not matched to a gene: 11. The CDR3 spans 17 residues. CDR3 sequence reads: CASSPLLLAGGADTQYF. DNA of the CDR3: TGTGCCAGCAGTCCCCTCCTCCTAGCGGGGGGCGCAGATACGCAGTATTTT.

As for this clonotype: A much larger clone lies one base from this, so it may be a read error. The chain recombines TRBV2 with TRBJ2-7; D perhaps matches TRBD1 (5 bases). The CDR3 has 11 amino acids. V lost 6 bases and J 4 bases, leaving 7 bases between the germline ends. The germline CDR1 and CDR2 sequences are SNHLY and FYNNEI. CDR3 nucleotides: TGTGCCAGCAGGACAGATTACGAGCAGTACTTC. Protein sequence: CASRTDYEQYF.

This rearrangement joins TRBV19 to TRBJ2-7; 7 nucleotides align to TRBD1. CDR3 size: 13 residues. V was clipped by 8 bases and J by 3 bases; unmatched bases: 7. Germline lookup yields CDR1 LNHDA and CDR2 SQIVND (reference sequence). CDR3 sequence reads: CASSKTGFYEQYF. The CDR3, as DNA: TGTGCCAGTTCTAAGACAGGGTTCTACGAGCAGTACTTC.

This chain connects TRBV7-9 to TRBJ2-7; perhaps TRBD2 as D (6 bases). This CDR3 comprises 15 residues. Germline V gene sequence: CDR1 SEHNR, CDR2 FQNEAQ (reference sequence). Trimming cost V 5 bases and J 3 bases, with 17 bases left between them. The CDR3 nucleotides are TGTGCCAGCAGCCCCGGGGCGGGACTCAGCTACGAGCAGTACTTC. It yields the protein CASSPGAGLSYEQYF. The variable domain in full, with the rest retrieved from reference TRBV7-9 and TRBJ2-7, is DTGVSQNPRHKITKRGQNVTFRCDPISEHNRLYWYRQTLGQGPEFLTYFQNEAQLEKSRLLSDRFSAERPKGSFSTLEIQRTEQGDSAMYLCASSPGAGLSYEQYFGPGTRLTVT.

V and J are TRBV6-2 or TRBV6-3 and TRBJ2-1, with 9 bases lining up with TRBD2. Germline V lookup: CDR1 MNHEY, CDR2 SVGEGT. Trimming took 4 bases from V and 1 from J; bases not matched to a gene: 5. This CDR3 comprises 16 residues. The CDR3 DNA follows: TGTGCCAGCAGTTGGGTAGCGGGGGCTTCCTACAATGAGCAGTTCTTC. As protein: CASSWVAGASYNEQFF.

This clonotype came up many times. The rearrangement links TRBV7-2 to TRBJ2-7; tentatively, D is TRBD1 (5 bases). V lost 1 base and J lost 0, with 7 bases in between. CDR1 is SGHTA and CDR2 is FQGNSA in the germline V gene. The CDR3 loop spans 14 amino acids. The CDR3 nucleotides are TGTGCCAGCAGCTTAGTCGACAGCTCCTACGAGCAGTACTTC. Its protein is CASSLVDSSYEQYF.

Worth noting for this clonotype: Compared with germline, one end of the junction differs, possibly owing to a read error. The V and J genes are TRBV29-1 and TRBJ2-1, with 8 bases fitting TRBD2. The CDR3 extends over 14 amino acids. CDR1 is SQVTM, CDR2 ANQGSEA, per germline. The chain's CDR3 is CSAATSGSHNEQFF. The CDR3 DNA reads as TGCAGCGCCGCAACTAGCGGCTCCCACAATGAGCAGTTCTTC.

CDR3 in DNA: TGTGCCAGCAGTGAATACAGCGGGGAGCTGTTTTTT. Translation gives CASSEYSGELFF. V is TRBV25-1 and J is TRBJ2-2; no definite D call. CDR3 length: 12 residues. Germline loops: CDR1 MGHDK, CDR2 SYGVNS. V was trimmed by 0 bases and J by 7 bases, leaving 3 bases between them. The whole variable domain, remainder taken from reference TRBV25-1 and TRBJ2-2, is EADIYQTPRYLVIGTGKKITLECSQTMGHDKMYWYQQDPGMELHLIHYSYGVNSTEKGDLSSESTVSRIRTEHFPLTLESARPSHTSQYLCASSEYSGELFFGEGSRLTVL.

This clonotype turned up a few times. The chain has TRBV19 and TRBJ2-1; weak D call: TRBD2 (6 bases). The length of the CDR3 is 15 residues. The ends were cut back, 1 base at V and 3 bases at J, with 10 bases in the middle. Germline V lookup: CDR1 LNHDA, CDR2 SQIVND (reference sequence). This CDR3 is CASSIGAGIYNEQFF. CDR3 DNA sequence: TGTGCCAGTAGTATAGGCGCGGGGATCTACAATGAGCAGTTCTTC. Variable domain in full (rest from reference TRBV19 and TRBJ2-1): DGGITQSPKYLFRKEGQNVTLSCEQNLNHDAMYWYRQDPGQGLRLIYYSQIVNDFQKGDIAEGYSVSREKKESFPLTVTSAQKNPTAFYLCASSIGAGIYNEQFFGPGTRLTVL.